This T cell receptor beta chain was recorded in a study of T cells in Graves' hyperthyroidism and ophthalmopathy. Those with hyperthyroidism were 18 to 65 years old, newly diagnosed, and ill for under 2 months. Researchers took RNA transcripts and amplified the TCR beta CDR3 regions from them. Initially, a first-round RT-PCR of the TCR CDR3 employed the HTBI primer set. Via MiXCR, TCRdb re-called the multiplex PCR reads, giving one row per CDR3 protein. The sample yields hundreds of thousands of distinct CDR3 sequences, about 14% seen once. Germline CDR1 KGHSH, CDR2 LQKENI. The CDR3 covers 15 residues. Unmatched junction bases numbered 9, after V lost 5 bases and J lost 3 bases.

This receptor was identified in a woman in her 30s with Graves' hyperthyroidism. The chain is built from TRBV18 and TRBJ2-7; 8 nucleotides match TRBD1. Sequencing was carried out using blood. CDR3 sequence (DNA): TGTGCCAGCTCAATAGGACAGGGAGGATTCTACGAGCAGTACTTC. Amino acid sequence: CASSIGQGGFYEQYF.